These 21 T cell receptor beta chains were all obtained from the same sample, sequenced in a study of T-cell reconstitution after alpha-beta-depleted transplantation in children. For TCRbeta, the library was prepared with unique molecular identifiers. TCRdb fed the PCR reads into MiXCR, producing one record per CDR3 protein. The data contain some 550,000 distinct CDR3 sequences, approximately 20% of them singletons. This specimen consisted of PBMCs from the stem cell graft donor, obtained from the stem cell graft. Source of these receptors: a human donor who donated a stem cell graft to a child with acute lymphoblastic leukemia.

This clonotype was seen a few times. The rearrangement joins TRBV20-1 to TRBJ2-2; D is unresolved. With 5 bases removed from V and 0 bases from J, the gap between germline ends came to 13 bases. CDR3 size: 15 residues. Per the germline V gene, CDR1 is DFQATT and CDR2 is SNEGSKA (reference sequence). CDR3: CSAYPTTSNTGELFF. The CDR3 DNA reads TGCAGTGCTTACCCCACTACCTCGAACACCGGGGAGCTGTTTTTT.

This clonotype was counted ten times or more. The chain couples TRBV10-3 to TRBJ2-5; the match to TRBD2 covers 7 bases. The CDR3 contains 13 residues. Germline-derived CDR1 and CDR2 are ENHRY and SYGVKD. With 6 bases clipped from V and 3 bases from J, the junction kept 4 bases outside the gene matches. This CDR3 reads CAIRKLAKETQYF. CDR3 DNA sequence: TGTGCCATCAGGAAACTAGCGAAAGAGACCCAGTACTTC.

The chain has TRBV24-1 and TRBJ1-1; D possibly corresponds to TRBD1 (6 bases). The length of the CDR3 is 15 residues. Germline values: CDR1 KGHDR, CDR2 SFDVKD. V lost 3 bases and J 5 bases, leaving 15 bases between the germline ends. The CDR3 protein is CATSDEGVWNTEAFF. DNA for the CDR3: TGTGCCACCAGTGATGAGGGGGTTTGGAATACTGAAGCTTTCTTT.

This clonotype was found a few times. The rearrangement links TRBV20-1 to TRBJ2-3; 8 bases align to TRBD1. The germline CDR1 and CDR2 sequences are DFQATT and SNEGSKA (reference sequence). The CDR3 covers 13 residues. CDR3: CSPRGLFTDTQYF. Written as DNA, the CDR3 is TGCAGCCCCAGGGGGCTATTCACAGATACGCAGTATTTT.

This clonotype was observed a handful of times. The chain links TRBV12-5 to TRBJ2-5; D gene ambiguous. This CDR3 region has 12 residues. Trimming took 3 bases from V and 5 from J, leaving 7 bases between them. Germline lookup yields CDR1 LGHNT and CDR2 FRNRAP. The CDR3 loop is CASGFNFETQYF. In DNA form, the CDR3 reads TGTGCTAGTGGTTTCAATTTTGAGACCCAGTACTTC.

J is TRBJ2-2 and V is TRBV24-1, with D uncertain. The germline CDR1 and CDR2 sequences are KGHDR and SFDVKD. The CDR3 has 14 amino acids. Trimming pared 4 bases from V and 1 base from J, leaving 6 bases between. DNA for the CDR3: TGTGCCACCAGTGACAGGCTGAACACCGGGGAGCTGTTTTTT. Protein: CATSDRLNTGELFF.

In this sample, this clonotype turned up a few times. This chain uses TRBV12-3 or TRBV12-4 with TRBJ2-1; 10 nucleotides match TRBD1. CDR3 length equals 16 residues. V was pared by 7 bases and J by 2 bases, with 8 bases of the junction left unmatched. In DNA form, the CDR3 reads TGTGCCAGCAAAGACAGGGGGCCCTTTGCCTACAATGAGCAGTTCTTC. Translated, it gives CASKDRGPFAYNEQFF.

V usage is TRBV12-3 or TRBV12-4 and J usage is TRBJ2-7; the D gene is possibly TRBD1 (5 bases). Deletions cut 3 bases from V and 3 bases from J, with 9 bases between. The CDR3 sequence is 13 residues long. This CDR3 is CASSLTDFYEQYF. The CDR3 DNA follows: TGTGCCAGCAGTTTGACAGACTTCTACGAGCAGTACTTC.

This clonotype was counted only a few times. This CDR3 is CASSISTGTEQYF. CDR3 sequence (DNA): TGTGCCAGTAGTATTTCGACCGGTACGGAGCAGTACTTC. The genes are TRBV19 and TRBJ2-7; D unresolved. Deletions cut 3 bases from V and 7 bases from J, with 13 bases between. CDR1 is LNHDA, CDR2 SQIVND, per germline (reference sequence). This CDR3 is 13 amino acids long.

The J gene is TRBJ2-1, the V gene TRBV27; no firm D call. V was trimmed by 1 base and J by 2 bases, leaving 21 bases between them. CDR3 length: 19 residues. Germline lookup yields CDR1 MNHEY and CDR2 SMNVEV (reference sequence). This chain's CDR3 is CASSLFPSFDMPAYNEQFF. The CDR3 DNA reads TGTGCCAGCAGTTTATTCCCCTCATTTGACATGCCTGCCTACAATGAGCAGTTCTTC.

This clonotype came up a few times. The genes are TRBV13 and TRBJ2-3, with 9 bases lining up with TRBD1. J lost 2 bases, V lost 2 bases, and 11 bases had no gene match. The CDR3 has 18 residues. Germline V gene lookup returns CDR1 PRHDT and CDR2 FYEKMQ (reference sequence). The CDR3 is CASSLTPFRTGATDTQYF. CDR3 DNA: TGTGCCAGCAGCTTAACCCCCTTCAGGACAGGGGCCACAGATACGCAGTATTTT. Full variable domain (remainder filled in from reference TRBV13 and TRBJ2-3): AAGVIQSPRHLIKEKRETATLKCYPIPRHDTVYWYQQGPGQDPQFLISFYEKMQSDKGSIPDRFSAQQFSDYHSELNMSSLELGDSALYFCASSLTPFRTGATDTQYFGPGTRLTVL.

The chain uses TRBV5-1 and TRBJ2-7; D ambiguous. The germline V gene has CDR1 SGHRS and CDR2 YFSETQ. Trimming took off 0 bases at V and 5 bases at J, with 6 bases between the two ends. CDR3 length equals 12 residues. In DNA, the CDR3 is TGCGCCAGCAGCTTGGGTTCCAACGAGCAGTACTTC. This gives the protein CASSLGSNEQYF.

The CDR3 nucleotides are TGTGCCAGTAGTGCAACGACAGGGGCACCCTCTGGGGCCAACGTCCTGACTTTC. Translating gives CASSATTGAPSGANVLTF. This chain connects TRBV19 to TRBJ2-6; 8 bases are a match to TRBD1. This CDR3 region has 18 residues. With 5 bases clipped from V and 0 bases from J, the junction kept 9 bases outside the gene matches. CDR1 and CDR2 from the germline V gene are LNHDA and SQIVND (reference sequence). The whole variable domain, remainder taken from reference TRBV19 and TRBJ2-6, is DGGITQSPKYLFRKEGQNVTLSCEQNLNHDAMYWYRQDPGQGLRLIYYSQIVNDFQKGDIAEGYSVSREKKESFPLTVTSAQKNPTAFYLCASSATTGAPSGANVLTFGAGSRLTVL.

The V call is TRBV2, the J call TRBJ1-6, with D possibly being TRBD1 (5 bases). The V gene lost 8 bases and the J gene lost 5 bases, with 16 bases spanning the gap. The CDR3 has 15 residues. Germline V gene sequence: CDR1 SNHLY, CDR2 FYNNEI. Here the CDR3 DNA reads TGTGCCAGCGGTAGCTCCCGGGGGAATAATTCACCCCTCCACTTT. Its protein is CASGSSRGNNSPLHF.

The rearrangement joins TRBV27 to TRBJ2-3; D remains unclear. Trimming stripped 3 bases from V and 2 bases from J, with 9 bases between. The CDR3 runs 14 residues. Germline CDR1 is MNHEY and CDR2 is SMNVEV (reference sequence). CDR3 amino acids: CASSFRRSTDTQYF. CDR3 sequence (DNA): TGTGCCAGCAGTTTTCGCAGGTCCACAGATACGCAGTATTTT.

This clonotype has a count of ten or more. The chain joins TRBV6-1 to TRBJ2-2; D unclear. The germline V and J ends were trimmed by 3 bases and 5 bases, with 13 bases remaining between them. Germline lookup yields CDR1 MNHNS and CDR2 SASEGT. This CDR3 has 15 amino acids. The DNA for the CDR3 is TGTGCCAGCAGTGAGGGTAGCATCCAGACCGGGGAGCTGTTTTTT. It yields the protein CASSEGSIQTGELFF.

As DNA, the CDR3 is TGTGCCAGCAGCCAGGGACTCGCGAAATTGAACACTGAAGCTTTCTTT. The encoded protein is CASSQGLAKLNTEAFF. The chain is built from TRBV7-2 and TRBJ1-1; a possible D gene is TRBD1 (5 bases). This CDR3 has 16 residues. V was cut by 5 bases and J by 0 bases, with 16 bases left in between. Looked up from germline, CDR1 is SGHTA and CDR2 is FQGNSA.

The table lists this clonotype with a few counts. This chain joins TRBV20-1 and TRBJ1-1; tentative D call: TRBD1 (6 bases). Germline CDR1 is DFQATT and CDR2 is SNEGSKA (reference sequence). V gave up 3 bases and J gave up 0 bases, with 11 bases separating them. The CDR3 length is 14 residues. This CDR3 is CSASDTGMNTEAFF. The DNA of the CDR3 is TGCAGTGCTAGCGATACAGGGATGAACACTGAAGCTTTCTTT.

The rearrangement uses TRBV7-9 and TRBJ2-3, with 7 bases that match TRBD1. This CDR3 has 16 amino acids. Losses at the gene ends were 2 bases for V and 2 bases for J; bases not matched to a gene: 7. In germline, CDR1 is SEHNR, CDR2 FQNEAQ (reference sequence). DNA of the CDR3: TGTGCCAGCAGCTTAACAGGGGCCTATTTCACAGATACGCAGTATTTT. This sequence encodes CASSLTGAYFTDTQYF.

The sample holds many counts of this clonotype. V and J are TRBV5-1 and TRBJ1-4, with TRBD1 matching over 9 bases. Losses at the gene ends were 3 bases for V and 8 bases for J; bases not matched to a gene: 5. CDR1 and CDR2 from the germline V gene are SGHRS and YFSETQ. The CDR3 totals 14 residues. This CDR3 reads CASSSGQGSEKLFF. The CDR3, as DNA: TGCGCCAGCAGCTCCGGACAGGGGAGCGAAAAACTGTTTTTT.

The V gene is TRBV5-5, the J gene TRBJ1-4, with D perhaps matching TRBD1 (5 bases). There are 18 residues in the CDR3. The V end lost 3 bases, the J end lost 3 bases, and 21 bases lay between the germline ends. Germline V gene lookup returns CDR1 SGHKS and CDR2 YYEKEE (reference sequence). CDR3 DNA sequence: TGTGCCAGCAGCTCAGCCTTATTTGGTTGGGGGTCTAATGAAAAACTGTTTTTT. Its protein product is CASSSALFGWGSNEKLFF.